The sequence of this T cell receptor beta chain was determined in a study of low-dose radiotherapy and immunotherapy resistance in tumors. Study as a whole: The fractionation for Cohort 1 was 0.5 Gy per fraction every 2 weeks, totaling 6.5 Gy.

The table lists this clonotype with many counts. As for time point: after trial treatment. The treatment denotes: LDRT plus nivolumab, ipilimumab, low-dose cyclophosphamide and aspirin (RACIN trial). Eligible patients bore advanced solid tumors devoid of tumor-infiltrating lymphocytes. TRAV- and TRBV-specific primers primed first-strand cDNA, covering alpha and beta chains. A constant-region primer paired with the V-primer adapter amplified TCRs over about 19 PCR cycles. In vitro transcription served to amplify the isolated mRNA. TCRdb analysed the reads with MiXCR anew, one entry per CDR3 protein. This sample has tens of thousands of distinct CDR3 sequences; 15% to 20% occur once, and the top ten carry less than 1.5%. V was clipped by 0 bases and J by 4 bases; unmatched bases: 6. The CDR3 is 16 amino acids. Germline V gene data show CDR1 as SGHDT and CDR2 as YYEEEE.

The TCR was taken from a male donor with prostate cancer. The sample consisted of PBMCs, taken after low-dose radiotherapy plus immunotherapy. The J gene is TRBJ2-5, the V gene TRBV5-6; 10 bases are shared with TRBD1. CDR3 protein: CASSLAQTGGTETQYF. CDR3 coding DNA: TGTGCCAGCAGCTTGGCCCAGACAGGGGGCACAGAGACCCAGTACTTC.